This TCR beta chain is drawn from a study of spatial heterogeneity in lung cancer. Background on the study: There were, on average, more than eight raw-read appearances for each unique TCR and UMI combination.

This clonotype is medium-sized. TCRdb used MiXCR to reprocess the 5' RACE reads, holding one entry per CDR3 protein. This table has a few thousand distinct CDR3 sequences, approximately 20% appearing once. CDR3 length: 13 amino acids. Germline CDR1 and CDR2: MNHNS and SASEGT. The V gene lost 2 bases and the J gene lost 3 bases, with 8 bases spanning the gap. The time point: sample taken at primary tumor resection. Sequencing of whole RNA from tumor, nontumor lung or frozen PBMC involved no sorting. This receptor was obtained from a male donor with early-stage non-small cell lung cancer. Material: normal lung tissue next to the tumor, obtained at surgery. This chain links TRBV6-1 with TRBJ2-7; D is possibly TRBD1 (5 bases). Here the CDR3 DNA reads TGTGCCAGCAGTGAAAGCAGGGTCTACGAGCAGTACGTC. Translated: CASSESRVYEQYV.